Listed below are T cell receptor beta chains from one sample, sequenced in a study of identical twins. A single record per CDR3 protein comes from TCRdb applying MiXCR to the 5' RACE reads. Among some 320,000 distinct CDR3 sequences, around an eighth were seen once, and the ten largest hold 7.2%. These same data were also listed under a study on yellow fever vaccine responses in identical twins.

Sequencing was performed on CD8+ T cells sorted from blood. Every receptor here comes from a woman aged 18-29 years in good health. Both conserved end residues are part of each CDR3. Fields, in order: D gene, J gene, CDR3 length, clone size, V gene, CDR3 DNA, CDR3 protein. D genes are given only for firm matches. Clone size appears in some rows only: once, few, many, or a class for an expanded clone.

NA | TRBJ2-3 | 15 | few | TRBV13 | TGTGCCAGCAGCCAACAGGGCGGCGGCACAGATACGCAGTATTTT | CASSQQGGGTDTQYF
NA | TRBJ2-7 | 17 | NA | TRBV7-8 | TGTGCCAGCAGCTTAAGTGAGCTGGAGTACGTTCTCTACGAGCAGTACTTC | CASSLSELEYVLYEQYF
NA | TRBJ2-7 | 14 | NA | TRBV5-1 | TGCGCCAGCAGCTACGGGACGAATTCGTTGGAGCAGTACTTC | CASSYGTNSLEQYF
TRBD2 | TRBJ2-2 | 18 | NA | TRBV15 | TGTGCCACCAGCCGAGAGGAATTGAGCGGGGGCTACACCGGGGAGCTGTTTTTT | CATSREELSGGYTGELFF
TRBD1 | TRBJ2-7 | 15 | many | TRBV12-3/TRBV12-4 | TGTGCCAGCAGTATCGGCGGACAGGGGTCCTACGAGCAGTACTTC | CASSIGGQGSYEQYF
TRBD2 | TRBJ2-5 | 15 | NA | TRBV6-5 | TGTGCCAGCAGTTACGGCCTAGCGGGACAAGAGACCCAGTACTTC | CASSYGLAGQETQYF
TRBD2 | TRBJ2-1 | 15 | few | TRBV7-6 | TGTGCCAGCAGCATTACGCTGGGGGGGTACAATGAGCAGTTCTTC | CASSITLGGYNEQFF
NA | TRBJ2-5 | 13 | NA | TRBV20-1 | TGCAGTGCTAGAGAGCCTTACCAAGAGACCCAGTACTTC | CSAREPYQETQYF
NA | TRBJ2-1 | 16 | NA | TRBV7-9 | TGTGCCAGCAGCTTCCCCGAGGGGGGCCCCTACAATGAGCAGTTCTTC | CASSFPEGGPYNEQFF
TRBD2 | TRBJ2-1 | 17 | few | TRBV11-2 | TGTGCCAGCAGCTTGGTTGGGACTAGCGGGAGTTTCAATGAGCAGTTCTTC | CASSLVGTSGSFNEQFF
TRBD2 | TRBJ2-2 | 16 | NA | TRBV2 | TGTGCCAGCAGTGATGAGCGGGAGGAAATCACCGGGGAGCTGTTTTTT | CASSDEREEITGELFF
NA | TRBJ2-1 | 15 | NA | TRBV2 | TGTGCCAGCAGGCCTAGACCTTACTCCTACAATGAGCAGTTCTTC | CASRPRPYSYNEQFF
NA | TRBJ1-1 | 14 | NA | TRBV12-3/TRBV12-4 | TGTGCCAGCAGTTTAGCCAACAGGAACACTGAAGCTTTCTTT | CASSLANRNTEAFF
NA | TRBJ1-1 | 15 | many | TRBV7-2 | TGTGCCAGCAGCTTATCCGTCCGGGGGAACACTGAAGCTTTCTTT | CASSLSVRGNTEAFF
TRBD2 | TRBJ2-3 | 18 | many | TRBV29-1 | TGCAGCGTTGAAGATTTCCTTCTACTAGCGGGGGACACAGATACGCAGTATTTT | CSVEDFLLLAGDTDTQYF
TRBD1 | TRBJ2-2 | 16 | few | TRBV7-9 | TGTGCCAGCAGCCACCCGACAGGGGTGAACACCGGGGAGCTGTTTTTT | CASSHPTGVNTGELFF
NA | TRBJ2-1 | 15 | NA | TRBV12-3/TRBV12-4 | TGTGCCAGCAGTTGGGCTTTCAGCTCCTACAATGAGCAGTTCTTC | CASSWAFSSYNEQFF
NA | TRBJ2-1 | 12 | NA | TRBV7-6 | TGTGCCAGCAGCTTAATCGGCCCCGAGCAGTTCTTC | CASSLIGPEQFF
NA | TRBJ2-7 | 16 | NA | TRBV29-1 | TGCAGCGTTGATTCCTTTTCTGGGGCGCAGCCCTACGAGCAGTACTTC | CSVDSFSGAQPYEQYF
NA | TRBJ2-5 | 15 | few | TRBV6-2/TRBV6-3 | TGTGCCAGCAGTTCCAGGAGGAGGGTGGAAGAGACCCAGTACTTC | CASSSRRRVEETQYF
NA | TRBJ2-1 | 16 | NA | TRBV14 | TGTGCCAGCAGCGCGGGACATGCGAGCTCCTACAATGAGCAGTTCTTC | CASSAGHASSYNEQFF
TRBD1 | TRBJ2-7 | 12 | NA | TRBV27 | TGTGCCAGCAGGACAGGGCCGCTGGAGCAGTACTTC | CASRTGPLEQYF
NA | TRBJ2-3 | 15 | few | TRBV6-1 | TGTGCCAGCGATTGGGGGGCCACACACACAGATACGCAGTATTTT | CASDWGATHTDTQYF
NA | TRBJ2-1 | 15 | many | TRBV7-9 | TGTGCCAGCAGCTTATCAGAAGCCGGGGACAATGAGCAGTTCTTC | CASSLSEAGDNEQFF
NA | TRBJ2-1 | 13 | NA | TRBV9 | TGTGCCAGCAGCCCGCAACATGACAATGAGCAGTTCTTC | CASSPQHDNEQFF
NA | TRBJ2-1 | 15 | NA | TRBV3-1 | TGTGCCAGCAGCCAAGATGTACAAGCCTACAATGAGCAGTTCTTC | CASSQDVQAYNEQFF
NA | TRBJ2-3 | 15 | few | TRBV19 | TGTGCCAGTAGTATACACGGTCGGGGTACAGATACGCAGTATTTT | CASSIHGRGTDTQYF
NA | TRBJ2-7 | 13 | many | TRBV4-1 | TGCGCCAGCAGCCAAGTGAGGGGGTACGAGCAGTACTTC | CASSQVRGYEQYF
NA | TRBJ2-7 | 14 | NA | TRBV20-1 | TGCAGTGCTAGCCCGGACGGCCTCTCCTACGAGCAGTACTTC | CSASPDGLSYEQYF
NA | TRBJ2-3 | 13 | few | TRBV6-1 | TGTGCCAGCAGCGTGGGGGGCCTAGATACGCAGTATTTT | CASSVGGLDTQYF
NA | TRBJ2-1 | 15 | NA | TRBV3-1 | TGTGCCAGCAGCCAACCAGGCCGGGTACGGGATGAGCAGTTCTTC | CASSQPGRVRDEQFF
NA | TRBJ2-5 | 11 | NA | TRBV20-1 | TGCAGTGCTAGAGCTGCGGAGACCCAGTACTTC | CSARAAETQYF
TRBD1 | TRBJ1-2 | 16 | many | TRBV3-1 | TGTGCCAGCAGCCAAGGGGACAGGGGGCTTATCTATGGCTACACCTTC | CASSQGDRGLIYGYTF
TRBD1 | TRBJ2-3 | 14 | NA | TRBV28 | TGTGCCAGCAGGGCGACAGGGCAAACAGATACGCAGTATTTT | CASRATGQTDTQYF
NA | TRBJ1-5 | 13 | NA | TRBV27 | TGTGCCAGCAGTAGCGGGGTGCTACAGCCCCAGCATTTT | CASSSGVLQPQHF
NA | TRBJ2-5 | 15 | NA | TRBV7-9 | TGTGCCAGCTTTAAAGGGGGGCAACGGAGCGAGACCCAGTACTTC | CASFKGGQRSETQYF